Presented here are 19 T cell receptor beta chains from one specimen sequenced in a study of blood T cell repertoires in COVID-19. Sequencing was performed with immunoSEQ multiplex PCR; in TCRdb, only in-frame clones are kept and a portion is missing. The profile covers about 62,000 clones, with 75% to 90% appearing a single time and 18% taken by the ten largest. The material sequenced was peripheral blood. The receptors come from an older woman with COVID-19, enrolled during active disease.

The V and J genes are TRBV3-1 (or the pseudogene TRBV3-2) and TRBJ2-3; possibly TRBD2 for D (6 bases). Deletions cut 1 base from V and 2 bases from J, with 19 bases between. Germline CDR1 reads LGHDT; CDR2 reads YNNKEL (reference sequence). The CDR3 totals 18 residues. The CDR3 spells CASSQGVGEVVVTDTQYF. The CDR3 nucleotides are TGTGCCAGCAGCCAAGGAGTGGGGGAGGTTGTCGTCACAGATACGCAGTATTTT.

This rearrangement joins TRBV28 to TRBJ1-2; D ambiguous. V was shortened by 3 bases and J by 7 bases, with 6 bases between the two germline ends. The germline V gene has CDR1 MDHEN and CDR2 SYDVKM. The CDR3 is 11 amino acids. The CDR3 reads CASSLERGYTF. In DNA form, the CDR3 reads TGTGCCAGCAGTTTGGAGCGTGGCTACACCTTC.

The chain has TRBV5-1 and TRBJ1-2; TRBD1 is a possible D gene (5 bases). Germline-derived CDR1 and CDR2 are SGHRS and YFSETQ. This CDR3 region has 15 residues. V was trimmed by 4 bases and J by 4 bases, leaving 17 bases between them. The CDR3 sequence: CASSPTLDRIYGYTF. The CDR3 DNA follows: TGCGCCAGCAGCCCCACCCTAGACAGAATCTATGGCTACACCTTC. Based on the CDR3 plus reference TRBV5-1 and TRBJ1-2, the full variable domain is KAGVTQTPRYLIKTRGQQVTLSCSPISGHRSVSWYQQTPGQGLQFLFEYFSETQRNKGNFPGRFSGRQFSNSRSEMNVSTLELGDSALYLCASSPTLDRIYGYTFGSGTRLTVV.

This clone came up a few times. The chain combines TRBV6-2 or TRBV6-3 with TRBJ2-7; perhaps TRBD2 as D (7 bases). This CDR3 is built from 14 residues. The ends were cut back, 6 bases at V and 6 bases at J, with 18 bases in the middle. Germline loops: CDR1 MNHEY, CDR2 SVGEGT. CDR3 in DNA: TGTGCCAGCAGCCCCCTGGGGGGGCACGGCGAGCAGTACTTC. It yields the protein CASSPLGGHGEQYF.

The CDR3 loop reads CASRSGYEQYF. In DNA form, the CDR3 reads TGTGCCAGCAGGAGCGGTTACGAGCAGTACTTC. The rearrangement joins TRBV6-6 to TRBJ2-7; tentatively, D is TRBD2 (5 bases). This CDR3 is built from 11 residues. Germline V gives CDR1 MNHNY, CDR2 SVGAGI (reference sequence). The V end was cut by 6 bases, the J end by 4 bases, with 7 bases between.

This clone was observed a few times. The chain combines TRBV12-3 or TRBV12-4 with TRBJ2-1; unclear D gene. This CDR3 spans 12 amino acids. Trimming stripped 4 bases from V and 4 bases from J, with 5 bases between. The CDR3 region has the DNA TGTGCCAGCAGTTCGAGATACAATGAGCAGTTCTTC. This sequence encodes CASSSRYNEQFF.

The rearrangement uses TRBV13 and TRBJ2-7, with a weak D call TRBD1 (6 bases). Looked up from germline, CDR1 is PRHDT and CDR2 is FYEKMQ (reference sequence). Trimming shortened V by 0 bases and J by 2 bases, and 11 bases separated the two germline ends. This CDR3 contains 15 residues. CDR3 region: CASSLGVGTPYEQYF. For the CDR3, the DNA is TGTGCCAGCAGCTTAGGTGTAGGGACACCCTACGAGCAGTACTTC.

The chain recombines TRBV7-8 with TRBJ1-3, with TRBD1 as a possible D gene (6 bases). This CDR3 has 15 amino acids. Germline V gene data show CDR1 as SGHVS and CDR2 as FQNEAQ. The germline V and J ends were trimmed by 2 bases and 0 bases, with 8 bases remaining between them. The CDR3 nucleotides are TGTGCCAGCAGCTTATCGGACAGCTCTGGAAACACCATATATTTT. Translation gives CASSLSDSSGNTIYF.

The chain links TRBV4-1 to TRBJ2-5; 9 nucleotides agree with TRBD2. The CDR3 is 15 amino acids. V lost 1 base and J lost 4; bases outside the gene matches: 4. Germline CDR1 is MGHRA and CDR2 is YSYEKL. The CDR3 loop is CASSQVSGSPETQYF. CDR3 bases: TGCGCCAGCAGCCAAGTTAGCGGGAGTCCAGAGACCCAGTACTTC.

This chain links TRBV15 with TRBJ1-5, with 9 bases that match TRBD1. This CDR3 has 15 amino acids. The trim removed 8 bases at V and 6 bases at J, leaving 11 bases unmatched. In germline, CDR1 is LNHNV, CDR2 YYDKDF (reference sequence). CDR3 sequence (DNA): TGTGCCACCGTTCCGGACAGGGGATTCGGTCAGCCCCAGCATTTT. It specifies CATVPDRGFGQPQHF.

The chain carries TRBV9 and TRBJ1-2; D remains ambiguous. The CDR3 loop spans 15 amino acids. Trimming stripped 1 base from V and 2 bases from J, with 12 bases between. Germline CDR1 and CDR2: SGDLS and YYNGEE. The CDR3 is CASSVTDLINYGYTF. DNA for the CDR3: TGTGCCAGCAGCGTAACAGACCTGATCAACTATGGCTACACCTTC.

The rearrangement uses TRBV9 and TRBJ1-3; weak D call: TRBD1 (5 bases). Germline V CDR1 and CDR2: SGDLS, YYNGEE. V was trimmed by 0 bases and J by 1 base, leaving 5 bases between them. There are 14 residues in the CDR3. This chain's CDR3 is CASSVDRSGNTIYF. CDR3 nucleotide sequence: TGTGCCAGCAGCGTAGACAGGTCTGGAAACACCATATATTTT.

The chain carries TRBV18 and TRBJ1-2; maybe TRBD1 (5 bases). Germline V CDR1 and CDR2: KGHSH, LQKENI. This CDR3 spans 13 amino acids. V was cut by 1 base and J by 4 bases, with 7 bases left in between. CDR3 sequence: CASSPLRGYGYTF. CDR3 coding DNA: TGTGCCAGCTCACCACTTAGGGGCTATGGCTACACCTTC.

This chain links TRBV6-2 or TRBV6-3 with TRBJ2-7, with TRBD2 identical over 7 bases. J gave up 2 bases and V 0 bases, and 4 bases lay outside the gene matches. Germline loops: CDR1 MNHEY, CDR2 SVGEGT. The CDR3 sequence is 15 residues long. The CDR3 loop is CASSYSRGTTYEQYF. The CDR3 DNA follows: TGTGCCAGCAGTTACTCGAGAGGGACTACCTACGAGCAGTACTTC.

This clone appeared once. The chain links TRBV10-3 to TRBJ1-4; 8 positions match TRBD1. The CDR3 covers 15 residues. CDR1 is ENHRY and CDR2 is SYGVKD in the germline V gene. The ends lost 6 bases at V and 8 bases at J; junction bases unmatched: 11. CDR3 amino acids: CAIRNSGTGGEKLFF. CDR3 in DNA: TGTGCCATCAGGAACTCCGGGACAGGTGGAGAAAAACTGTTTTTT.

This clone has only one observation. The rearrangement links TRBV28 to TRBJ2-1; 11 nucleotides match TRBD1. This CDR3 spans 13 amino acids. Germline V lookup: CDR1 MDHEN, CDR2 SYDVKM. The ends lost 2 bases at V and 9 bases at J; junction bases unmatched: 0. Here the CDR3 reads CASSLGQGAEQFF. The CDR3 coding sequence is TGTGCCAGCAGTTTAGGACAGGGGGCTGAGCAGTTCTTC.

This clone was seen once. This rearrangement joins TRBV6-6 to TRBJ1-1; TRBD1 matches at 11 bases. This CDR3 spans 16 amino acids. The germline gives CDR1 MNHNY, CDR2 SVGAGI (reference sequence). J lost 2 bases, V lost 2 bases, and 4 bases had no gene match. CDR3 protein: CASSYGTGGTNTEAFF. Here the CDR3 DNA reads TGTGCCAGCAGTTACGGGACAGGGGGGACCAACACTGAAGCTTTCTTT.

The V gene is TRBV10-2, the J gene TRBJ2-2; 10 positions agree with TRBD2. Looked up from germline, CDR1 is WSHSY and CDR2 is SAAADI. V shed 4 bases and J 3 bases; nucleotides not matched to a gene: 5. The CDR3 loop spans 16 amino acids. The CDR3 nucleotides are TGCGCCAGCAGTGTGCTAGCGGGAGAGTACACCGGGGAGCTGTTTTTT. It is translated as CASSVLAGEYTGELFF.

The V and J genes are TRBV18 and TRBJ1-3, with D tentatively TRBD1 (5 bases). Germline lookup yields CDR1 KGHSH and CDR2 LQKENI. The V and J ends lost 3 bases and 0 bases respectively, with 12 bases between them. This CDR3 comprises 16 residues. CDR3: CASSPDSSSSGNTIYF. CDR3 bases: TGTGCCAGCTCACCCGACAGTTCCTCCTCTGGAAACACCATATATTTT.